Following are 28 T cell receptor beta chains from one sample sequenced in a study of PD-L1 blockade in urothelial cancer. Here immunoSEQ multiplex PCR was the method, and the copy in TCRdb shows in-frame clones only, minus some. Of approximately 110,000 clones in the sample, around 85% were seen once. Sequencing was performed on PBMCs, taken around atezolizumab (anti-PD-L1) treatment. These receptors all come from a man between 45 and 60 years old with urothelial cancer.

The V gene is TRBV6-6, the J gene TRBJ2-1, with D uncertain. The CDR3 has 13 residues. V lost 2 bases and J lost 9, with 11 bases in between. CDR1 and CDR2 from the germline V gene are MNHNY and SVGAGI (reference sequence). Here the CDR3 reads CASSYPPPGEQFF. The CDR3 DNA sequence: TGTGCCAGCAGTTACCCACCGCCGGGTGAGCAGTTCTTC.

This sequence joins TRBV7-2 and TRBJ1-1; maybe TRBD1 (6 bases). Germline V gene sequence: CDR1 SGHTA, CDR2 FQGNSA. The germline V and J ends were trimmed by 2 bases and 11 bases, with 12 bases remaining between them. CDR3 length: 12 amino acids. CDR3 loop: CASSLIQGRAFF. CDR3 DNA sequence: TGTGCCAGCAGCTTAATACAGGGACGCGCTTTCTTT.

In its sample, this clone was seen a few times. CDR3 residues: CASSYWTGVEQYF. CDR3 coding DNA: TGTGCCAGCAGTTACTGGACAGGGGTCGAGCAGTACTTC. The chain has TRBV6-5 and TRBJ2-7; 9 bases fit TRBD1. V was pared by 1 base and J by 6 bases, with 1 base of the junction left unmatched. This CDR3 contains 13 residues. The germline V gene has CDR1 MNHEY and CDR2 SVGAGI.

The chain is built from TRBV28 and TRBJ2-7; 10 nucleotides agree with TRBD1. CDR1 is MDHEN and CDR2 is SYDVKM in the germline V gene. The CDR3 is 15 amino acids. The trim removed 3 bases at V and 1 base at J, leaving 3 bases unmatched. CDR3 DNA: TGTGCCAGCAGTTTGACAGGGGGCCCGTCCTACGAGCAGTACTTC. It is translated as CASSLTGGPSYEQYF.

This chain connects TRBV28 to TRBJ2-7; TRBD2 agrees at 8 bases. The germline gives CDR1 MDHEN, CDR2 SYDVKM. CDR3 length: 14 residues. With V trimmed by 5 bases and J by 3 bases, 6 bases remained unmatched. CDR3 sequence: CASSTGLAIYEQYF. As DNA, the CDR3 is TGTGCCAGCAGTACTGGACTAGCAATCTACGAGCAGTACTTC.

CDR3 loop: CASSLEVRGLDYEQYF. In nucleotides, the CDR3 is TGTGCCAGCAGCTTGGAGGTTCGGGGACTAGACTACGAGCAGTACTTC. The J gene is TRBJ2-7, the V gene TRBV5-5, with 8 bases identical to TRBD2. Germline CDR1 reads SGHKS; CDR2 reads YYEKEE (reference sequence). The CDR3 length is 16 residues. J was trimmed by 3 bases and V by 0 bases; bases with no gene match: 8.

The genes are TRBV11-1 and TRBJ2-2, with a weak D call TRBD2 (5 bases). The V end lost 6 bases, the J end lost 3 bases, and 14 bases lay between the germline ends. CDR3 length: 15 residues. Germline V gene lookup returns CDR1 SGHAT and CDR2 FQDESV (reference sequence). The CDR3 reads CASSRTAGDTGELFF. The DNA of the CDR3 is TGTGCCAGCAGTCGTACAGCCGGGGACACCGGGGAGCTGTTTTTT.

The rearrangement uses TRBV10-2 and TRBJ2-3, with a tentative D call TRBD2 (5 bases). The V end was cut by 6 bases, the J end by 2 bases, with 12 bases between. Germline values: CDR1 WSHSY, CDR2 SAAADI. The length of the CDR3 is 14 residues. The CDR3: CASSEGPPTDTQYF. CDR3 DNA sequence: TGCGCCAGCAGCGAGGGCCCTCCCACAGATACGCAGTATTTT.

J is TRBJ2-5 and V is TRBV6-1; D is possibly TRBD2 (6 bases). This CDR3 contains 16 residues. In germline, CDR1 is MNHNS, CDR2 SASEGT. V was shortened by 0 bases and J by 5 bases, with 16 bases between the two germline ends. CDR3 bases: TGTGCCAGCAGTGAAGCTTTCTCGCGGGGAGCCGAGACCCAGTACTTC. This encodes CASSEAFSRGAETQYF.

The chain joins TRBV15 to TRBJ2-7; D is uncertain. The CDR3 loop spans 15 amino acids. Trimming took off 0 bases at V and 2 bases at J, with 11 bases between the two ends. Germline V gene data show CDR1 as LNHNV and CDR2 as YYDKDF (reference sequence). The DNA of the CDR3 is TGTGCCACCAGCAGAGATCTAGGCAGAACCTACGAGCAGTACTTC. Its protein product is CATSRDLGRTYEQYF.

V usage is TRBV7-2 and J usage is TRBJ1-5, with D possibly being TRBD1 (5 bases). The V end lost 5 bases, the J end lost 3 bases, and 17 bases lay between the germline ends. Looked up from germline, CDR1 is SGHTA and CDR2 is FQGNSA. This CDR3 contains 16 residues. The CDR3 is CASSPSAGVSNQPQHF. The CDR3 region has the DNA TGTGCCAGCAGCCCTTCGGCGGGGGTATCCAATCAGCCCCAGCATTTT.

At least ten counts were recorded for this clone. The chain combines TRBV6-5 with TRBJ2-3; 8 bases map to TRBD2. Germline V CDR1 and CDR2: MNHEY, SVGAGI. CDR3 size: 15 residues. V dropped 3 bases and J dropped 1; count of bases not matched to a gene: 3. CDR3 sequence: CASSYELAGTDTQYF. The CDR3 DNA reads as TGTGCCAGCAGTTATGAACTAGCGGGCACAGATACGCAGTATTTT.

The gene calls are TRBV25-1 and TRBJ2-7; D may be TRBD1 (5 bases). The ends were cut back, 6 bases at V and 3 bases at J, with 15 bases in the middle. The length of the CDR3 is 14 residues. CDR1 and CDR2 (germline): MGHDK, SYGVNS. The CDR3 DNA is TGTGCCAGCAGGCCCGCAGGGATATTCTACGAGCAGTACTTC. Encoded protein: CASRPAGIFYEQYF.

This chain joins TRBV19 and TRBJ2-1; 9 bases agree with TRBD1. CDR3 size: 13 residues. Germline assignment: CDR1 LNHDA and CDR2 SQIVND (reference sequence). Trimming removed 5 bases from V and 7 bases from J; junction bases left unmatched: 3. The CDR3 DNA follows: TGTGCCAGTAGTCTACAGGGGGCGAATGAGCAGTTCTTC. It codes for CASSLQGANEQFF.

Here the CDR3 DNA reads TGTGCCAGCAGCCCCGGACAGGGGACCCCGAGCTCCTACAATGAGCAGTTCTTC. This translates into CASSPGQGTPSSYNEQFF. The chain couples TRBV14 to TRBJ2-1, with TRBD1 matching 9 bases. The CDR3 has 18 amino acids. The V segment lost 4 bases and the J segment 0 bases; nucleotides outside the gene matches: 10. CDR1 and CDR2 from the germline V gene are SGHDN and FVKESK.

The chain links TRBV28 to TRBJ1-1; D remains unclear. This CDR3 contains 13 residues. In germline, CDR1 is MDHEN, CDR2 SYDVKM. The ends were cut back, 2 bases at V and 6 bases at J, with 10 bases in the middle. The CDR3 protein is CASSLEAPAEAFF. CDR3 bases: TGTGCCAGCAGTTTAGAGGCTCCCGCTGAAGCTTTCTTT.

This sequence joins TRBV27 and TRBJ2-5; 9 nucleotides line up with TRBD1. V was clipped by 5 bases and J by 5 bases; unmatched bases: 9. The CDR3 contains 15 residues. Germline V gene sequence: CDR1 MNHEY, CDR2 SMNVEV (reference sequence). CDR3 in DNA: TGTGCCAGCAGTCCCCGGGACAGGGTGGGGGAGACCCAGTACTTC. This gives the protein CASSPRDRVGETQYF.

J is TRBJ1-1 and V is TRBV28, with TRBD1 as a possible D gene (5 bases). The CDR3 length is 13 residues. From germline, CDR1 is MDHEN and CDR2 SYDVKM. Deletions cut 5 bases from V and 6 bases from J, with 13 bases between. CDR3: CASSPTEGPEAFF. In DNA, the CDR3 is TGTGCCAGCAGTCCGACGGAGGGGCCTGAAGCTTTCTTT.

CDR3 coding DNA: TGTGCCAGCAGTGGCGGTAGCGGGAGTGGTGTCAATGAGCAGTTCTTC. This translates into CASSGGSGSGVNEQFF. This rearrangement joins TRBV2 to TRBJ2-1; 9 bases map to TRBD2. V gave up 4 bases and J gave up 6 bases; unmatched junction bases: 10. CDR3 length: 16 amino acids. Germline V gene lookup returns CDR1 SNHLY and CDR2 FYNNEI. Variable domain in full (rest from reference TRBV2 and TRBJ2-1): EPEVTQTPSHQVTQMGQEVILRCVPISNHLYFYWYRQILGQKVEFLVSFYNNEISEKSEIFDDQFSVERPDGSNFTLKIRSTKLEDSAMYFCASSGGSGSGVNEQFFGPGTRLTVL.

V and J are TRBV27 and TRBJ2-7; the D gene is possibly TRBD1 (6 bases). From germline, CDR1 is MNHEY and CDR2 SMNVEV (reference sequence). V was shortened by 0 bases and J by 2 bases, with 8 bases between the two germline ends. The CDR3 spans 14 residues. The CDR3, as DNA: TGTGCCAGCAGTTTATCCAGGGGACCCTACGAGCAGTACTTC. It codes for CASSLSRGPYEQYF.

The chain combines TRBV27 with TRBJ1-2, with D perhaps matching TRBD1 (6 bases). Germline-derived CDR1 and CDR2 are MNHEY and SMNVEV (reference sequence). The CDR3 contains 15 residues. V dropped 5 bases and J dropped 4 bases, with 17 bases sitting between them. The CDR3 sequence is CASSLIDRIPYGYTF. CDR3 sequence (DNA): TGTGCCAGCAGTCTTATCGACAGGATACCCTATGGCTACACCTTC.

The chain joins TRBV9 to TRBJ1-1; D gene uncertain. This CDR3 contains 15 residues. Germline assignment: CDR1 SGDLS and CDR2 YYNGEE. Trimming left V 6 bases short and J 1 base short, with 16 bases between. The CDR3 is CASTPSPGENTEAFF. In DNA, the CDR3 is TGTGCCAGCACCCCATCCCCCGGGGAGAACACTGAAGCTTTCTTT.

This chain connects TRBV19 to TRBJ2-1; 13 bases align to TRBD2. CDR1 is LNHDA and CDR2 is SQIVND in the germline V gene (reference sequence). J was trimmed by 8 bases and V by 4 bases; bases with no gene match: 2. This CDR3 contains 14 residues. The CDR3 loop is CASSRTSGSDEQFF. In nucleotides, the CDR3 is TGTGCCAGTAGTAGGACTAGCGGGAGTGATGAGCAGTTCTTC.

The V call is TRBV27, the J call TRBJ1-2, with D perhaps TRBD1 (5 bases). Germline values: CDR1 MNHEY, CDR2 SMNVEV (reference sequence). V was cut by 4 bases and J by 3 bases, with 12 bases left in between. The CDR3 contains 14 residues. In DNA, the CDR3 is TGTGCCAGCAGTTCCAACAGGTGGGACTATGGCTACACCTTC. Its translation is CASSSNRWDYGYTF.

The chain joins TRBV12-5 to TRBJ1-2; D call uncertain. V was shortened by 5 bases and J by 7 bases, with 14 bases between the two germline ends. This CDR3 is built from 13 residues. Germline V gene data show CDR1 as LGHNT and CDR2 as FRNRAP. The CDR3 here is CASGPRLAGGYTF. The CDR3 nucleotides read TGTGCTAGTGGTCCCCGGTTAGCTGGTGGCTACACCTTC.

This sequence joins TRBV4-1 and TRBJ2-1; TRBD2 matches 8 bases. The CDR3 is made up of 16 amino acids. The germline V gene encodes CDR1 MGHRA and CDR2 YSYEKL. Trimming took 1 base from V and 5 from J; bases not matched to a gene: 7. The chain's CDR3 is CASSQAGLVADNEQFF. In DNA, the CDR3 is TGCGCCAGCAGCCAAGCGGGACTAGTGGCGGACAATGAGCAGTTCTTC.

This clone was picked up a small number of times. The chain couples TRBV2 to TRBJ2-7; 13 bases fit TRBD2. V gave up 6 bases and J gave up 3 bases; unmatched junction bases: 2. The CDR3 runs 14 residues. Germline V gives CDR1 SNHLY, CDR2 FYNNEI. The CDR3 bases are TGTGCCAGCAGGGGACTAGCGGGGCTCTACGAGCAGTACTTC. Its protein is CASRGLAGLYEQYF. Looking up the rest from reference TRBV2 and TRBJ2-7 gives the full variable domain: EPEVTQTPSHQVTQMGQEVILRCVPISNHLYFYWYRQILGQKVEFLVSFYNNEISEKSEIFDDQFSVERPDGSNFTLKIRSTKLEDSAMYFCASRGLAGLYEQYFGPGTRLTVT.

The rearrangement uses TRBV30 and TRBJ2-7; 9 bases are shared with TRBD2. Trimming took 4 bases from V and 7 from J; bases not matched to a gene: 14. CDR1 is GTSNPN and CDR2 is SVGIG in the germline V gene (reference sequence). The CDR3 loop spans 15 amino acids. This chain's CDR3 is CAWTPGIAGVEEQYF. The DNA of the CDR3 is TGTGCCTGGACCCCGGGGATAGCGGGAGTTGAGGAGCAGTACTTC.